The 21 T cell receptor beta chains below all came from one sample that was sequenced in a study of T cell responses to AZD1222 COVID-19 vaccine. The table came from immunoSEQ multiplex PCR; TCRdb's copy has only in-frame clones and leaves some out. The sample holds some 130,000 clones, 85% to 95% seen once. Sequenced material: peripheral blood, taken on day 0 of AZD1222 vaccination. The receptors were sampled from an adult in good health.

The rearrangement links TRBV7-2 to TRBJ2-2; D is uncertain. This CDR3 has 14 residues. Deletions cut 1 base from V and 4 bases from J, with 7 bases between. CDR1 is SGHTA and CDR2 is FQGNSA in the germline V gene. The CDR3 DNA is TGTGCCAGCAGCTTAGGACGAGGCACCGGGGAGCTGTTTTTT. It translates to CASSLGRGTGELFF.

The chain is built from TRBV9 and TRBJ1-2, with D possibly matching TRBD1 (6 bases). This CDR3 contains 13 residues. Trimming removed 0 bases at V and 4 bases at J, with 7 bases between. Germline V CDR1 and CDR2: SGDLS, YYNGEE. CDR3 amino acids: CASSVEGGYGYTF. In nucleotides, the CDR3 is TGTGCCAGCAGCGTAGAGGGGGGCTATGGCTACACCTTC.

The chain has TRBV29-1 and TRBJ1-1; D uncertain. The CDR3 consists of 12 residues. Trimming pared 3 bases from V and 7 bases from J, leaving 12 bases between. The germline V gene has CDR1 SQVTM and CDR2 ANQGSEA. The CDR3 sequence: CSVDGLKGEAFF. The CDR3 bases are TGCAGCGTTGACGGCCTGAAGGGTGAAGCTTTCTTT.

The chain employs TRBV7-9 and TRBJ2-5; 12 nucleotides agree with TRBD1. This CDR3 contains 17 residues. Losses at the gene ends were 1 base for V and 4 bases for J; bases not matched to a gene: 7. The germline V gene encodes CDR1 SEHNR and CDR2 FQNEAQ (reference sequence). This CDR3 reads CASSLGLWDRGRETQYF. Here the CDR3 DNA reads TGTGCCAGCAGCTTAGGGCTTTGGGACAGGGGGCGAGAGACCCAGTACTTC.

The chain combines TRBV10-3 with TRBJ1-1; TRBD1 matches 8 bases. The V and J ends lost 10 bases and 1 base, in that order; junction bases with no gene match: 5. In germline, CDR1 is ENHRY, CDR2 SYGVKD. The length of the CDR3 is 13 residues. This CDR3 is CATQTGENTEAFF. Here the CDR3 DNA reads TGTGCCACCCAGACAGGGGAGAACACTGAAGCTTTCTTT.

This chain links TRBV7-9 with TRBJ2-3, with unresolved D. Per germline, CDR1 SEHNR and CDR2 FQNEAQ (reference sequence). This CDR3 spans 14 amino acids. The germline V and J ends were trimmed by 1 base and 2 bases, with 7 bases remaining between them. In DNA, the CDR3 is TGTGCCAGCAGCTTAGGACGGACCACAGATACGCAGTATTTT. This sequence encodes CASSLGRTTDTQYF.

This chain uses TRBV6-1 with TRBJ1-2; unclear D gene. The germline CDR1 and CDR2 sequences are MNHNS and SASEGT. With 1 base removed from V and 3 bases from J, the gap between germline ends came to 12 bases. The CDR3 has 15 residues. The CDR3 loop reads CASSEVYWQDYGYTF. The CDR3 bases are TGTGCCAGCAGTGAAGTATACTGGCAGGACTATGGCTACACCTTC.

The chain is built from TRBV5-6 and TRBJ1-1; 11 bases agree with TRBD1. Germline lookup yields CDR1 SGHDT and CDR2 YYEEEE. CDR3 length equals 15 residues. V shed 1 base, J shed 5 bases, and the junction held 4 bases outside the gene matches. For the CDR3, the DNA is TGTGCCAGCAGCTTGTTTCGGGACAGGGGGACTGAAGCTTTCTTT. It is translated as CASSLFRDRGTEAFF.

The genes are TRBV7-8 and TRBJ2-3; 13 bases fit TRBD2. This CDR3 contains 19 residues. Trimming cost V 2 bases and J 4 bases; bases outside gene matches: 12. Germline V gives CDR1 SGHVS, CDR2 FQNEAQ. The CDR3 nucleotides are TGTGCCAGCAGCTTATTAGCGGATACGGGACTAGCGGGATCAGATACGCAGTATTTT. Translation gives CASSLLADTGLAGSDTQYF.

The chain combines TRBV19 with TRBJ2-7, with TRBD2 identical over 12 bases. With V trimmed by 8 bases and J by 4 bases, 3 bases remained unmatched. Germline V lookup: CDR1 LNHDA, CDR2 SQIVND (reference sequence). This CDR3 has 13 residues. The CDR3 region has the DNA TGTGCCAGTTCGACTAGCGGGAGATACGAGCAGTACTTC. Its protein is CASSTSGRYEQYF.

The rearrangement joins TRBV9 to TRBJ1-5, with 10 nucleotides matching TRBD1. Germline CDR1 is SGDLS and CDR2 is YYNGEE. Germline trimming cut 3 bases from V and 3 bases from J; bases unmatched to any gene: 3. There are 15 residues in the CDR3. The CDR3 DNA sequence: TGTGCCAGCAGCGACGGGACAGGGGTCAATCAGCCCCAGCATTTT. It translates to CASSDGTGVNQPQHF. Full variable domain (rest looked up from reference TRBV9 and TRBJ1-5): DSGVTQTPKHLITATGQRVTLRCSPRSGDLSVYWYQQSLDQGLQFLIQYYNGEERAKGNILERFSAQQFPDLHSELNLSSLELGDSALYFCASSDGTGVNQPQHFGDGTRLSIL.

This clone showed up just once. The rearrangement links TRBV5-6 to TRBJ2-7; 7 nucleotides agree with TRBD1. The J segment lost 6 bases and the V segment lost 3 bases, leaving 15 bases of the junction unmatched. There are 16 residues in the CDR3. CDR1 is SGHDT and CDR2 is YYEEEE in the germline V gene. In DNA, the CDR3 is TGTGCCAGCAGCTCCGGACAGGTCATTCTTAATTTCGAGCAGTACTTC. This translates into CASSSGQVILNFEQYF.

The chain links TRBV10-1 to TRBJ2-7; possibly TRBD2 for D (6 bases). Trimming took 4 bases from V and 6 from J, leaving 22 bases between them. In germline, CDR1 is WNHNN, CDR2 SYGVQD (reference sequence). The CDR3 extends over 16 amino acids. The CDR3 region has the DNA TGCGCCAGCAGTGGTAGTGCAGGTCGGGGGTTGAGCGAGCAGTACTTC. Amino acid sequence: CASSGSAGRGLSEQYF.

J is TRBJ1-1 and V is TRBV28, with D possibly matching TRBD1 (6 bases). The CDR3 loop spans 12 amino acids. Between the trimmed V and J ends, which lost 6 bases and 7 bases, there was a span of 12 bases. The germline V gene encodes CDR1 MDHEN and CDR2 SYDVKM. CDR3 residues: CASRVGGIEAFF. CDR3 bases: TGTGCCAGCAGGGTAGGGGGGATTGAAGCTTTCTTT.

The J gene is TRBJ2-7, the V gene TRBV12-3 or TRBV12-4; tentatively, D is TRBD2 (5 bases). The germline V and J ends were trimmed by 3 bases and 11 bases, with 17 bases remaining between them. The CDR3 has 13 residues. In DNA, the CDR3 is TGTGCCAGCAGTTTTGGGCCCCGGGATGGAGAGTACTTC. Residues: CASSFGPRDGEYF.

The chain has TRBV13 and TRBJ2-5; 14 bases align to TRBD2. CDR3 length: 16 amino acids. J lost 4 bases, V lost 5 bases, and 6 bases had no gene match. Per germline, CDR1 PRHDT and CDR2 FYEKMQ (reference sequence). CDR3 in amino acids: CASSAGTSGGGETQYF. The CDR3 DNA reads as TGTGCCAGCAGCGCCGGGACTAGCGGGGGCGGAGAGACCCAGTACTTC.

V and J are TRBV9 and TRBJ1-1; possibly TRBD1 for D (6 bases). V was trimmed by 4 bases and J by 6 bases, leaving 16 bases between them. This CDR3 spans 14 amino acids. From germline, CDR1 is SGDLS and CDR2 YYNGEE. The chain's CDR3 is CASSPGGGAPEAFF. The CDR3 coding sequence is TGTGCCAGCAGCCCAGGCGGGGGCGCCCCTGAAGCTTTCTTT.

The CDR3 loop is CASRWAATDTQYF. The DNA for the CDR3 is TGTGCCAGCAGGTGGGCCGCCACAGATACGCAGTATTTT. The chain carries TRBV28 and TRBJ2-3; D remains ambiguous. The CDR3 runs to 13 residues. V was cut by 6 bases and J by 2 bases, with 9 bases left in between. Germline-derived CDR1 and CDR2 are MDHEN and SYDVKM.

This clone appeared a few times. The chain is built from TRBV28 and TRBJ2-7; D may correspond to TRBD1 or TRBD2 (5 bases each). The CDR3 has 13 amino acids. The germline CDR1 and CDR2 sequences are MDHEN and SYDVKM. Trimming left V 5 bases short and J 0 bases short, with 8 bases between. CDR3 residues: CASSHGTSYEQYF. The CDR3 DNA reads TGTGCCAGCAGTCACGGGACCTCCTACGAGCAGTACTTC.

This clone appeared a few times. The chain is built from TRBV11-2 and TRBJ1-6; 8 bases align to TRBD1. This CDR3 is 15 amino acids long. Germline V gene data show CDR1 as SGHAT and CDR2 as FQNNGV. V shed 2 bases, J shed 4 bases, and the junction held 1 base outside the gene matches. Written as DNA, the CDR3 is TGTGCCAGCAGCTTAAGACAGGGGTATAATTCACCCCTCCACTTT. It encodes CASSLRQGYNSPLHF.

This clone occurred once. The chain combines TRBV7-6 with TRBJ1-1; D is uncertain. Trimming stripped 4 bases from V and 8 bases from J, with 14 bases between. The germline V gene has CDR1 SGHVS and CDR2 FNYEAQ. The CDR3 totals 13 residues. The CDR3 DNA is TGTGCCAGCAGCTCCGGAGTGAAAAACGAAGCTTTCTTT. Protein: CASSSGVKNEAFF. Full variable domain (missing parts from reference TRBV7-6 and TRBJ1-1): GAGVSQSPRYKVTKRGQDVALRCDPISGHVSLYWYRQALGQGPEFLTYFNYEAQQDKSGLPNDRFSAERPEGSISTLTIQRTEQRDSAMYRCASSSGVKNEAFFGQGTRLTVV.